One and the same sample provided the 8 T cell receptor beta chains below, sequenced in a study of shared clonotypes between healthy human individuals. Data came from immunoSEQ multiplex PCR; TCRdb stores just in-frame clones and leaves some out. Here the sample spans roughly 650,000 clones, approximately 96% being singletons. CD8 cells regarded as naive lacked CD45RO, were positively chosen for CCR7, and omitted terminally differentiated effector memory CD45RA+ cells. Sequences were obtained from naive CD8+ T cells sorted from blood. All receptors come from a woman between 25 and 40 years old in good health.

This rearrangement joins TRBV2 to TRBJ1-4; D is perhaps TRBD1 (6 bases). The V and J ends lost 3 bases and 8 bases respectively, with 34 bases between them. CDR3 size: 21 residues. Germline CDR1 is SNHLY and CDR2 is FYNNEI. CDR3 sequence reads: CASSERGQGRGTALGLEKLFF. CDR3 coding DNA: TGTGCCAGCAGTGAGCGCGGGCAGGGGAGGGGCACCGCTTTGGGCTTGGAAAAACTGTTTTTT.

J is TRBJ1-5 and V is TRBV28, with a weak D call TRBD1 (6 bases). This CDR3 region has 14 residues. The V gene lost 6 bases and the J gene lost 6 bases, with 15 bases spanning the gap. Germline CDR1 MDHEN, CDR2 SYDVKM. CDR3 nucleotides: TGTGCCAGCAGCCCCGGGGGCGAGAGTCAGCCCCAGCATTTT. It specifies CASSPGGESQPQHF.

This clone was counted between two and nine times. V is TRBV28 and J is TRBJ1-1, with D unresolved. V lost 8 bases, J lost 1 base, and 11 bases lay in between. The CDR3 extends over 13 amino acids. Germline CDR1 MDHEN, CDR2 SYDVKM. The CDR3 is CASERGGNTEAFF. In nucleotides, the CDR3 is TGTGCCAGCGAGAGAGGTGGGAACACTGAAGCTTTCTTT.

This chain connects TRBV30 to TRBJ2-7; tentatively, D is TRBD1 or TRBD2 (6 bases each). CDR3 length equals 13 residues. Looked up from germline, CDR1 is GTSNPN and CDR2 is SVGIG (reference sequence). The ends were cut back, 2 bases at V and 4 bases at J, with 12 bases in the middle. CDR3 coding DNA: TGTGCCTGGAGTTCGGGGGCTAGGTACGAGCAGTACTTC. Protein sequence: CAWSSGARYEQYF. Drawing the rest from reference TRBV30 and TRBJ2-7, the complete variable domain is SQTIHQWPATLVQPVGSPLSLECTVEGTSNPNLYWYRQAAGRGLQLLFYSVGIGQISSEVPQNLSASRPQDRQFILSSKKLLLSDSGFYLCAWSSGARYEQYFGPGTRLTVT.

Only one count was recorded for this clone. CDR3 loop: CASSYGPPNEQYF. The CDR3, as DNA: TGTGCCAGCAGTTACGGGCCCCCCAACGAGCAGTACTTC. The chain carries TRBV6-6 and TRBJ2-7; unclear D gene. Trimming shortened V by 2 bases and J by 5 bases, and 10 bases separated the two germline ends. This CDR3 has 13 residues. Germline V lookup: CDR1 MNHNY, CDR2 SVGAGI (reference sequence).

As regards this clone: The sample holds other DNA sequences that translate to the same CDR3. J is TRBJ2-1 and V is TRBV19; the D gene is possibly TRBD2 (5 bases). The CDR3 consists of 14 residues. The V end was cut by 8 bases, the J end by 0 bases, with 11 bases between. CDR1 is LNHDA and CDR2 is SQIVND in the germline V gene (reference sequence). CDR3 protein: CASSLGSSYNEQFF. DNA of the CDR3: TGTGCCAGTTCGCTGGGGAGCTCCTACAATGAGCAGTTCTTC.

This chain joins TRBV28 and TRBJ2-1; TRBD1 aligns across 8 bases. The CDR3 totals 15 residues. V gave up 10 bases and J gave up 2 bases; unmatched junction bases: 10. The germline CDR1 and CDR2 sequences are MDHEN and SYDVKM. As DNA, the CDR3 is TGTGCCACCACCACCGGGACAGGCACCTACAATGAGCAGTTCTTC. Translation: CATTTGTGTYNEQFF.

The CDR3 region has the DNA TGTGCCAGTAGTCCCCGGGACTTGGATGAGACCCAGTACTTC. Amino acid sequence: CASSPRDLDETQYF. V and J are TRBV19 and TRBJ2-5, with D possibly TRBD2 on 6 matching bases. From germline, CDR1 is LNHDA and CDR2 SQIVND (reference sequence). The CDR3 consists of 14 residues. Trimming pared 5 bases from V and 5 bases from J, leaving 15 bases between. Drawing the rest from reference TRBV19 and TRBJ2-5, the complete variable domain is DGGITQSPKYLFRKEGQNVTLSCEQNLNHDAMYWYRQDPGQGLRLIYYSQIVNDFQKGDIAEGYSVSREKKESFPLTVTSAQKNPTAFYLCASSPRDLDETQYFGPGTRLLVL.